Listed below are T cell receptor beta chains from one sample, sequenced in a study of blood T cell repertoires in COVID-19. The protocol was immunoSEQ multiplex PCR, while the TCRdb copy is restricted to in-frame clones and leaves out a portion. Of more than 85,000 clones in the sample, around 80% were seen once. The material sequenced was peripheral blood. The source of these receptors is a man aged 55 to 70 with acute or convalescent COVID-19. Both conserved end residues are part of each CDR3. The D gene is left open where the match is weak. Clone size, where shown, is once, few, many, or a class for clones that have expanded.

d_gene	abundance	j_gene	v_gene	CDR3aa	CDR3nt
TRBD1	.	TRBJ1-1	TRBV6-5	CASTGGRTEAFF	TGTGCCAGCACAGGGGGGAGAACTGAAGCTTTCTTT
.	.	TRBJ1-6	TRBV14	CASSQASGVSPLHF	TGTGCCAGCAGCCAGGCCTCGGGGGTTTCACCCCTCCACTTT
TRBD1	.	TRBJ1-2	TRBV27	CASSPTGQGAGYTF	TGTGCCAGCAGTCCGACAGGACAGGGCGCGGGCTACACCTTC
TRBD2	.	TRBJ2-5	TRBV5-1	CASSPQLAGYETQYF	TGCGCCAGCAGCCCCCAACTAGCGGGCTATGAGACCCAGTACTTC
TRBD2	.	TRBJ2-7	TRBV19	CASAVTSGGTYEQYF	TGTGCCAGTGCCGTGACTAGCGGGGGCACCTACGAGCAGTACTTC
.	.	TRBJ1-2	TRBV4-1	CASSQDPDLLYGYTF	TGCGCCAGCAGCCAAGATCCCGATTTACTGTATGGCTACACCTTC
TRBD2	.	TRBJ2-3	TRBV7-2	CASSPSLAGSADTQYF	TGTGCCAGCAGCCCGAGTCTAGCGGGAAGTGCAGATACGCAGTATTTT
TRBD1	medium-sized	TRBJ2-5	TRBV29-1	CSLRPGQGAETQYF	TGCAGCCTAAGGCCGGGACAGGGGGCTGAGACCCAGTACTTC
TRBD2	once	TRBJ2-1	TRBV24-1	CATSDPSRAAGVADEQFF	TGTGCCACCAGTGATCCGTCCCGGGCAGCGGGAGTTGCAGACGAGCAGTTCTTC
.	.	TRBJ1-5	TRBV5-1	CASSSSGGRHQPQHF	TGCGCCAGCAGCTCCTCGGGGGGCAGGCATCAGCCCCAGCATTTT
.	.	TRBJ2-1	TRBV4-3	CASSQDLGGLSYNEQFF	TGCGCCAGCAGCCAAGATCTCGGCGGACTCTCCTACAATGAGCAGTTCTTC
.	.	TRBJ1-1	TRBV6-5	CASSRQFNTEAFF	TGTGCCAGCAGTCGACAGTTTAACACTGAAGCTTTCTTT
.	.	TRBJ1-1	TRBV7-8	CASSLSYTEAFF	TGTGCCAGCAGCCTTTCGTACACTGAAGCTTTCTTT
.	few	TRBJ1-6	TRBV21-1	CASSKDSSYNSPLHF	TGTGCCAGCAGCAAAGACAGCTCCTATAATTCACCCCTCCACTTT
TRBD1	.	TRBJ1-2	TRBV19	CASSTDRGIYGYTF	TGTGCCAGTAGTACGGACAGGGGGATTTATGGCTACACCTTC
TRBD2	once	TRBJ2-5	TRBV9	CASSSSSGGARETQYF	TGTGCCAGCAGCTCCTCTAGCGGGGGGGCCCGAGAGACCCAGTACTTC
TRBD1	once	TRBJ1-5	TRBV28	CASSLGTGNQPQHF	TGTGCCAGCAGTTTGGGGACAGGCAATCAGCCCCAGCATTTT
TRBD1	.	TRBJ2-1	TRBV5-1	CASSLGQGAGDEQFF	TGCGCCAGCAGCTTGGGACAGGGGGCTGGGGATGAGCAGTTCTTC
.	.	TRBJ1-4	TRBV29-1	CSVKEGPNEKLFF	TGCAGCGTTAAGGAGGGGCCTAATGAAAAACTGTTTTTT
.	.	TRBJ1-5	TRBV6-5	CASSYQGRDQPQHF	TGTGCCAGCAGTTACCAGGGGCGAGATCAGCCCCAGCATTTT
TRBD2	.	TRBJ2-1	TRBV19	CASKKLAGGRSYNEQFF	TGTGCCAGTAAAAAGCTAGCGGGAGGACGGTCCTACAATGAGCAGTTCTTC
.	.	TRBJ2-1	TRBV6-5	CASSSGQPSNEQFF	TGTGCCAGCAGTAGTGGACAGCCCTCCAATGAGCAGTTCTTC
.	.	TRBJ1-2	TRBV5-1	CASSSTNYGYTF	TGCGCCAGCAGCTCAACTAACTATGGCTACACCTTC
.	.	TRBJ1-5	TRBV2	CASSEGLGASQPQHF	TGTGCCAGCAGTGAAGGTTTAGGGGCTAGTCAGCCCCAGCATTTT
TRBD2	.	TRBJ2-2	TRBV7-6	CASSLDPASGTTGELFF	TGTGCCAGCAGCTTAGATCCGGCTAGCGGGACCACCGGGGAGCTGTTTTTT
.	.	TRBJ1-6	TRBV18	CASSPARGHNSPLHF	TGTGCCAGCTCACCAGCCAGGGGACATAATTCACCCCTCCACTTT
.	.	TRBJ1-1	TRBV4-3	CASSQVPGSRAFF	TGCGCCAGCAGCCAAGTTCCGGGGTCACGGGCTTTCTTT
TRBD2	once	TRBJ2-7	TRBV6-5	CASSYSISGGAREQYF	TGTGCCAGCAGTTACTCGATTAGCGGGGGGGCTCGCGAGCAGTACTTC
.	.	TRBJ2-1	TRBV5-1	CASSLSGPDSYNEQFF	TGCGCCAGCAGCCTTAGCGGTCCGGACTCCTACAATGAGCAGTTCTTC
.	.	TRBJ2-3	TRBV7-2	CASGNGGVGGTDTQYF	TGTGCCAGCGGAAACGGGGGCGTCGGGGGGACAGATACGCAGTATTTT
.	.	TRBJ1-4	TRBV5-4	CASSLFGIGQNEKLFF	TGTGCCAGCAGCTTGTTCGGAATCGGACAGAATGAAAAACTGTTTTTT
.	once	TRBJ2-2	TRBV19	CASSIDRGIAGELFF	TGTGCCAGTAGTATAGACAGGGGAATCGCCGGGGAGCTGTTTTTT
.	.	TRBJ2-7	TRBV5-5	CASSLIGVGYEQYF	TGTGCCAGCAGCTTAATAGGAGTTGGCTACGAGCAGTACTTC
TRBD1	.	TRBJ2-3	TRBV18	CASSPPTGTGMSTDTQYF	TGTGCCAGCTCACCGCCAACAGGGACAGGGATGAGCACAGATACGCAGTATTTT
TRBD1	.	TRBJ2-5	TRBV7-2	CASSNDRGQETQYF	TGTGCCAGCAGCAATGACAGGGGGCAGGAGACCCAGTACTTC
.	.	TRBJ1-6	TRBV30	CAWGRPWAPLHF	TGTGCTTGGGGGAGGCCCTGGGCACCCCTCCACTTT
TRBD1	.	TRBJ2-3	TRBV3-1/TRBV3-2	CASSPRTGGFTDTQYF	TGTGCCAGCAGCCCCCGGACAGGGGGTTTCACAGATACGCAGTATTTT
TRBD2	.	TRBJ2-7	TRBV5-1	CASSLARGSGGYEQYF	TGCGCCAGCAGCTTGGCCCGCGGATCGGGGGGCTACGAGCAGTACTTC
.	.	TRBJ1-2	TRBV24-1	CATSEGQNYGYTF	TGTGCCACCAGTGAAGGACAGAACTATGGCTACACCTTC
TRBD1	once	TRBJ1-1	TRBV3-1/TRBV3-2	CASSQGDRNTEAFF	TGTGCCAGCAGCCAGGGGGACAGGAACACTGAAGCTTTCTTT
TRBD2	.	TRBJ2-3	TRBV13	CASSLGLAGGPGTDTQYF	TGTGCCAGCAGCCTCGGACTAGCGGGAGGGCCGGGCACAGATACGCAGTATTTT
.	.	TRBJ1-2	TRBV13	CASSLRDRRHGYTF	TGTGCCAGCAGCCTCCGGGATCGAAGGCATGGCTACACCTTC
.	.	TRBJ1-1	TRBV3-1/TRBV3-2	CASSHLDGTEAFF	TGTGCCAGCAGCCATCTTGACGGGACTGAAGCTTTCTTT
.	.	TRBJ2-5	TRBV9	CASSVDPGTQETQYF	TGTGCCAGCAGCGTAGATCCCGGGACTCAAGAGACCCAGTACTTC
.	.	TRBJ1-1	TRBV7-9	CASSLGSDTEAFF	TGTGCCAGCAGCTTAGGGTCGGACACTGAAGCTTTCTTT